The 19 T cell receptor delta chains presented below share a single source sample, sequenced in a study of γδ T cells in repeated Plasmodium falciparum infection. Flow sorting of PBMC yielded separate Vgamma9/Vdelta2+ and Vdelta2-negative gammadelta T cell populations for bulk repertoire analysis. TCRdb reran clone calling via CATT on the multiplex PCR reads. The sample has 50,000 to 65,000 delta-chain clones; over 1.5% are singletons. Sequencing was performed on gamma-delta T cells from blood. Receptors originate from a pool of human donors (malaria-infected and uninfected, not separated).

The table lists this clone with many counts. The sample holds other DNA sequences that translate to the same CDR3. J is TRDJ1 and V is TRDV3, with D unclear. With 5 bases removed from V and 0 bases from J, the gap between germline ends came to 10 bases. From germline, CDR1 is TVYSNPD and CDR2 GDNSRS (reference sequence). CDR3 size: 12 residues. The CDR3 bases are TGTGCCCTCCTGTGGTACACCGATAAACTCATCTTT. Encoded protein: CALLWYTDKLIF. Together with reference TRDV3 and TRDJ1, the CDR3 gives the full variable domain: CDKVTQSSPDQTVASGSEVVLLCTYDTVYSNPDLFWYRIRPDYSFQFVFYGDNSRSEGADFTQGRFSVKHILTQKAFHLVISPVRTEDSATYYCALLWYTDKLIFGKGTRVTVEP.

This clone has ten or more counts. A single base is all that separates this from a far larger clone, so a read error is likely. The same CDR3 also results from other DNA sequences found in this sample. V usage is TRDV2 and J usage is TRDJ1; 8 bases agree with TRDD3. TCRdb gives no J gene; it was assigned here by matching the DNA to germline. The germline V gene encodes CDR1 GEAIGNYY and CDR2 EKD. J lost 0 bases, V lost 1 base, and 18 bases had no gene match. The CDR3 runs to 20 residues. CDR3 sequence reads: CACDTLPGTGGLLDTDKLIF. CDR3 coding DNA: TGTGCCTGTGACACTCTTCCCGGGACTGGGGGCCTACTGGACACCGATAAACTCATCTTT.

This clone appeared a few times. A far larger clone lies a single base away; this is likely a read error. This sample includes further DNA sequences coding for the same CDR3. The rearrangement uses TRDV1 and TRDJ1; possibly TRDD3 for D (7 bases). This CDR3 is built from 21 residues. V dropped 1 base and J dropped 3 bases, with 30 bases sitting between them. CDR1 and CDR2 (germline): TSWWSYY, QGS. CDR3 amino acids: CALGERLILRAWGYYADKLIF. The CDR3 DNA is TGTGCTCTTGGGGAACGATTGATCCTACGTGCCTGGGGGTACTACGCCGATAAACTCATCTTT.

This clone turned up a few times. A read error is likely here: a far larger clone is one base away. This specimen includes other DNA sequences encoding the same CDR3. The chain links TRDV1 to TRDJ1; the D gene is possibly TRDD2 (7 bases). TCRdb offers no J gene call, so here the DNA was matched to germline to obtain one. With 4 bases removed from V and 0 bases from J, the gap between germline ends came to 39 bases. The CDR3 runs to 24 residues. Germline CDR1 TSWWSYY, CDR2 QGS. The CDR3 region has the DNA TGTGCTCTTGGGGTGACCTCCTGGTTCCTACCAGGGGGACCCCCCTCACCTAACACCGATAAACTCATCTTT. The encoded protein is CALGVTSWFLPGGPPSPNTDKLIF.

Regarding this clone: TCRdb assigns this DNA the protein of a much larger clone, which departs from its translation at residue 7; this likely reflects a read error, and the protein shown comes from translating the DNA. V and J are TRDV3 and TRDJ2; 11 bases line up with TRDD3. The germline CDR1 and CDR2 sequences are TVYSNPD and GDNSRS (reference sequence). CDR3 length: 24 amino acids. V trimming: 0 bases; J trimming: 7 bases; junction bases outside the gene matches: 34. For the CDR3, the DNA is TGTGCCTTTAGATTCTACCAGAACTACGAGGGAATTTACTGGGGGATAGTGGTTAGAGCACAACTCTTCTTT. As protein: CAFRFYQNYEGIYWGIVVRAQLFF.

This clone occurred many times. TCRdb's protein sequence differs at residue 4 from the translated DNA; the protein presented here follows the DNA. Other DNA sequences in the same sample also yield this CDR3. The V call is TRDV1, the J call TRDJ1, with 10 bases aligning to TRDD3. V lost 0 bases, J lost 0 bases, and 22 bases stayed unmatched. Germline CDR1 is TSWWSYY and CDR2 is QGS. This CDR3 has 23 amino acids. The CDR3 nucleotides read TGTGCTCTTGGGGAACTTGGCTTCCTTTACCTGAGACTGGGGGATTCCAACACCGATAAACTCATCTTT. Protein: CALGELGFLYLRLGDSNTDKLIF.

About this clone: A far bigger clonotype differs at one base, so this is likely a read error. Different DNA sequences within this sample yield the same CDR3. The chain has TRDV1 and TRDJ1, with TRDD3 matching over 8 bases. No J gene was available from TCRdb, and it was assigned here by a germline match of the DNA. CDR1 and CDR2 from the germline V gene are TSWWSYY and QGS. This CDR3 has 25 amino acids. This chain's CDR3 is CALGVQPLPVRVLGDQDQRVDKLIF. CDR3 in DNA: TGTGCCCTTGGGGTCCAGCCGCTTCCAGTCCGAGTATTGGGGGATCAGGACCAACGTGTCGATAAACTCATCTTT.

This clone ranks as medium-sized. The identical CDR3 is also encoded by other nucleotide sequences in the sample. The genes are TRDV3 and TRDJ1, with D tentatively TRDD2 (7 bases). Looked up from germline, CDR1 is TVYSNPD and CDR2 is GDNSRS (reference sequence). The V end lost 5 bases, the J end lost 3 bases, and 31 bases lay between the germline ends. The CDR3 sequence is 18 residues long. Here the CDR3 reads CAITFLRGNWDNADKLIF. CDR3 in DNA: TGTGCCATCACTTTCCTACGTGGGAACTGGGATAATGCCGATAAACTCATCTTT. Combining the CDR3 with reference TRDV3 and TRDJ1 gives the whole variable domain CDKVTQSSPDQTVASGSEVVLLCTYDTVYSNPDLFWYRIRPDYSFQFVFYGDNSRSEGADFTQGRFSVKHILTQKAFHLVISPVRTEDSATYYCAITFLRGNWDNADKLIFGKGTRVTVEP.

On this clone: The protein recorded in TCRdb matches a much larger clone and deviates from this DNA's translation at residue 19, suggesting a read error; the protein here is obtained by translating the DNA. J is TRDJ2 and V is TRDV3, with D perhaps being TRDD2 or TRDD3 (7 bases each). Trimming took 3 bases from V and 10 from J, leaving 48 bases between them. Per the germline V gene, CDR1 is TVYSNPD and CDR2 is GDNSRS (reference sequence). This CDR3 comprises 23 residues. CDR3 amino acids: CAFRLINLRGIGHSFLLAEQLFF. The DNA of the CDR3 is TGTGCCTTCCGACTAATCAATTTGAGGGGGATTGGCCACTCCTTCCTCCTGGCAGAACAACTCTTCTTT. Looking up the rest from reference TRDV3 and TRDJ2 gives the full variable domain: CDKVTQSSPDQTVASGSEVVLLCTYDTVYSNPDLFWYRIRPDYSFQFVFYGDNSRSEGADFTQGRFSVKHILTQKAFHLVISPVRTEDSATYYCAFRLINLRGIGHSFLLAEQLFFGKGTQLIVEP.

The sample holds a few counts of this clone. This DNA's translation and the protein TCRdb lists, from a much larger clone, do not match at residue 12, likely due to a read error; the protein shown is translated from the DNA. This rearrangement joins TRDV2 to TRDJ1; 10 bases match TRDD3. Here the J gene was assigned by germline matching of the DNA, as TCRdb has none. CDR3 length: 25 residues. CDR1 and CDR2 (germline): GEAIGNYY, EKD. With V trimmed by 3 bases and J by 0 bases, 33 bases remained unmatched. CDR3 protein: CACDPIRSSSYPWGILRAYTDKLIF. CDR3 DNA sequence: TGTGCCTGTGACCCGATCCGTTCAAGTTCCTACCCGTGGGGGATACTAAGGGCGTACACCGATAAACTCATCTTT.

Concerning this clone itself: This may be a read error: a much more frequent sequence differs by one nucleotide. The chain has TRDV3 and TRDJ1; D might be TRDD3 (5 bases). The CDR3 is made up of 18 amino acids. V was cut by 1 base and J by 0 bases, with 24 bases left in between. Germline V gene lookup returns CDR1 TVYSNPD and CDR2 GDNSRS (reference sequence). CDR3 region: CAFKGLTSGHIYTDKLIF. In DNA form, the CDR3 reads TGTGCCTTTAAAGGGCTAACCTCTGGGCATATCTACACCGATAAACTCATCTTT. Full variable domain (remainder filled in from reference TRDV3 and TRDJ1): CDKVTQSSPDQTVASGSEVVLLCTYDTVYSNPDLFWYRIRPDYSFQFVFYGDNSRSEGADFTQGRFSVKHILTQKAFHLVISPVRTEDSATYYCAFKGLTSGHIYTDKLIFGKGTRVTVEP.

The sample holds many counts of this clone. The rearrangement uses TRDV2 and TRDJ1; 7 nucleotides match TRDD3. The germline CDR1 and CDR2 sequences are GEAIGNYY and EKD. The CDR3 loop spans 20 amino acids. J lost 0 bases, V lost 1 base, and 19 bases had no gene match. The DNA for the CDR3 is TGTGCCTGTGACACGGTGCCCCGAGCGGGATACCCAATGTACACCGATAAACTCATCTTT. The encoded protein is CACDTVPRAGYPMYTDKLIF.

This clone was seen only a few times. This DNA translates differently at residue 6 from the TCRdb protein, which is that of a much larger clone; a read error is likely, and the protein shown is the DNA's own translation. This sequence joins TRDV1 and TRDJ1, with TRDD3 identical over 8 bases. Here the J gene came from matching the DNA to germline, since TCRdb omits it. Germline assignment: CDR1 TSWWSYY and CDR2 QGS. The V segment lost 8 bases and the J segment 0 bases; nucleotides outside the gene matches: 38. This CDR3 is 25 amino acids long. The CDR3 DNA reads TGTGCTCTTCCCGAGGGGGTAACCTACCTTTCTTTACTGGGGGTTACACTTCAGTACACCGATAAACTCATCTTT. It codes for CALPEGVTYLSLLGVTLQYTDKLIF.

This clone was observed at least ten times. Additional DNA sequences in this sample encode the identical CDR3. The chain has TRDV1 and TRDJ1, with 8 nucleotides matching TRDD3. J gave up 2 bases and V 1 base, and 15 bases lay outside the gene matches. Germline values: CDR1 TSWWSYY, CDR2 QGS. CDR3 size: 19 residues. CDR3 protein: CALGEHYVSGDIDTDKLIF. The CDR3, as DNA: TGTGCTCTTGGGGAACATTACGTCTCGGGGGATATTGATACCGATAAACTCATCTTT.

This clone was counted at least ten times. The TCRdb protein, from a much larger clone, departs from this DNA's translation at residue 7, likely by read error; the protein shown derives from the DNA. This chain uses TRDV1 with TRDJ1; tentative D call: TRDD3 (6 bases). With 1 base removed from V and 0 bases from J, the gap between germline ends came to 18 bases. The CDR3 is 18 amino acids. Germline-derived CDR1 and CDR2 are TSWWSYY and QGS. As DNA, the CDR3 is TGTGCTCTTGGGGAACAACCACGATGGGGATCGTACACCGATAAACTCATCTTT. Protein sequence: CALGEQPRWGSYTDKLIF.

By sample fraction, this clone is medium-sized. Within the sample, other DNA sequences also encode this same CDR3. CDR3 sequence reads: CALGDSFRPDKLIF. Written as DNA, the CDR3 is TGTGCTCTTGGGGACTCCTTCCGACCTGATAAACTCATCTTT. The chain is built from TRDV1 and TRDJ1; tentatively, D is TRDD2 (6 bases). Germline CDR1 is TSWWSYY and CDR2 is QGS. Trimming removed 3 bases from V and 5 bases from J, with 13 bases in between. The CDR3 has 14 amino acids.

This clone was detected ten times or more. For this DNA, TCRdb reports the protein of a much larger clone, which diverges at residue 13, most likely from a read error; the protein presented here is translated directly from the DNA. The J gene is TRDJ1, the V gene TRDV1, with 7 bases fitting TRDD3. Germline trimming cut 2 bases from V and 3 bases from J; bases unmatched to any gene: 24. The CDR3 has 21 amino acids. Germline CDR1 reads TSWWSYY; CDR2 reads QGS. The CDR3 loop is CALGEFPFLHLGGTIADKLIF. CDR3 in DNA: TGTGCTCTTGGGGAATTCCCGTTCCTCCATCTGGGGGGTACCATTGCCGATAAACTCATCTTT.

This clone has just a few counts. The protein held in TCRdb is that of a much larger clone and does not match this DNA's translation at residue 13, likely because of a read error; the protein shown is translated from the DNA. This chain uses TRDV1 with TRDJ1; TRDD3 matches 8 bases. There are 20 residues in the CDR3. J was trimmed by 4 bases and V by 4 bases; bases with no gene match: 23. Germline loops: CDR1 TSWWSYY, CDR2 QGS. The CDR3 reads CALGVGLRFVLGGPIDKLIF. The CDR3 DNA is TGTGCTCTTGGGGTGGGGCTACGTTTCGTACTGGGGGGCCCGATCGATAAACTCATCTTT.

This clone was seen repeatedly, ten times or more. This rearrangement joins TRAV14/DV4 to TRDJ1, with 11 bases fitting TRDD3. CDR1 TSDPSYG and CDR2 QGSYDQQN come from the germline V gene (reference sequence). J was trimmed by 0 bases and V by 1 base; bases with no gene match: 19. The CDR3 loop spans 22 amino acids. CDR3 DNA sequence: TGTGCAATGAGAGAGGTCCGATTCCCCTACTGGGGGATATATCCGTACACCGATAAACTCATCTTT. It encodes CAMREVRFPYWGIYPYTDKLIF.